The clone carrying this T cell receptor (beta chain) turned up a few times. The antigen remains unidentified. The sample is drawn from a study of identical twins. Study-wide results and caveats: The analysis was cross-sectional rather than longitudinal within donors.

Among all donors, each was a healthy Caucasian. cDNA molecules carried unique molecular identifiers, and template switching added a universal primer site. TCRdb analysed the 5' RACE reads with MiXCR anew, one entry per CDR3 protein. Altogether some 1,600,000 distinct CDR3 sequences are present, about 32% being singletons, with the ten largest covering roughly 0.3%. CDR3 length equals 14 residues. The V segment lost 1 base and the J segment 9 bases; nucleotides outside the gene matches: 10. The germline CDR1 and CDR2 sequences are DFQATT and SNEGSKA (reference sequence). The V and J genes are TRBV20-1 and TRBJ2-5, with 8 bases fitting TRBD1. The material sequenced was cord blood. This receptor was taken from a newborn girl in good health. The DNA of the CDR3 is TGCAGTGCTAGAGCCCGGACAGGGAAGAAGTCCCAGTACTTC. Amino acid sequence: CSARARTGKKSQYF.